Reported below is one T cell receptor beta chain. TCRdb keeps only in-frame clones here, not all; method: immunoSEQ multiplex PCR. Among tens of thousands of clones listed, around 91% were seen once. The sample originates from a study of technical replicates of blood from several donors. CDR1 is SGHRS, CDR2 YFSETQ, per germline. The CDR3 spans 15 residues. V dropped 0 bases and J dropped 4 bases, with 13 bases sitting between them. The sample was T cells isolated from PBMCs. The chain recombines TRBV5-1 with TRBJ2-5, with a possible D match to TRBD2 (5 bases). The receptor was isolated from a human donor in good health. CDR3 DNA sequence: TGCGCCAGCAGCTTGGGGGCGGGTTCCCTAGAGACCCAGTACTTC. Translated, it gives CASSLGAGSLETQYF. Combining the CDR3 with reference TRBV5-1 and TRBJ2-5 gives the whole variable domain KAGVTQTPRYLIKTRGQQVTLSCSPISGHRSVSWYQQTPGQGLQFLFEYFSETQRNKGNFPGRFSGRQFSNSRSEMNVSTLELGDSALYLCASSLGAGSLETQYFGPGTRLLVL.